The rows below give T cell receptor beta chains drawn from one sample of a study of response to subunit inactivated influenza vaccine. MiXCR, run by TCRdb on the RT-PCR reads, gives a single entry per CDR3 protein. The repertoire holds 700,000 to 800,000 distinct CDR3 sequences, about 18% seen once, with about a tenth in the top ten. This specimen was PBMCs from blood, taken 4 to 6 days after vaccination. All receptors come from a man aged 50 to 60 who received an inactivated influenza vaccine. Both conserved end residues are part of each CDR3. Fields, in order: CDR3 protein, CDR3 DNA, D gene, clone size, V gene, J gene. The D gene is left open where the match is weak. Clone size appears in some rows only: once, few, many, or a class for an expanded clone.

cdr3_aa: CASSLEGMWLGTGELFF
cdr3_nt: TGTGCCAGCAGTTTAGAGGGAATGTGGTTGGGAACCGGGGAGCTGTTTTTT
d_call: NA
clone_size: NA
v_call: TRBV12-3/TRBV12-4
j_call: TRBJ2-2

cdr3_aa: CASTTPGRRSGNTIYF
cdr3_nt: TGTGCCAGCACCACCCCGGGACGGCGCTCTGGAAACACCATATATTTT
d_call: NA
clone_size: few
v_call: TRBV7-2
j_call: TRBJ1-3

cdr3_aa: CSVGGVSGGDYGYTF
cdr3_nt: TGCAGCGTTGGAGGGGTATCAGGGGGCGACTATGGCTACACCTTC
d_call: TRBD1
clone_size: few
v_call: TRBV29-1
j_call: TRBJ1-2

cdr3_aa: CSARSFLDTGELFF
cdr3_nt: TGCAGTGCTAGGAGTTTCCTCGACACCGGGGAGCTGTTTTTT
d_call: NA
clone_size: NA
v_call: TRBV20-1
j_call: TRBJ2-2

cdr3_aa: CSARVGGRDDYEQYF
cdr3_nt: TGCAGTGCTAGAGTTGGCGGACGGGATGACTACGAGCAGTACTTC
d_call: NA
clone_size: few
v_call: TRBV20-1
j_call: TRBJ2-7

cdr3_aa: CASSHQGTSGISYNEQFF
cdr3_nt: TGCGCCAGCAGCCACCAAGGGACTAGCGGTATTTCCTACAATGAGCAGTTCTTC
d_call: TRBD2
clone_size: NA
v_call: TRBV4-3
j_call: TRBJ2-1

cdr3_aa: CASRRDRSSYEQYF
cdr3_nt: TGCGCCAGCAGACGGGACAGGAGCTCCTACGAGCAGTACTTC
d_call: TRBD1
clone_size: many
v_call: TRBV5-1
j_call: TRBJ2-7

cdr3_aa: CASSSTGIAYEQYF
cdr3_nt: TGTGCCAGCAGCTCCACCGGGATCGCCTACGAGCAGTACTTC
d_call: NA
clone_size: NA
v_call: TRBV7-2
j_call: TRBJ2-7

cdr3_aa: CSARDFSVTDEKLFF
cdr3_nt: TGCAGTGCTAGAGATTTCAGTGTGACCGATGAAAAACTGTTTTTT
d_call: NA
clone_size: once
v_call: TRBV20-1
j_call: TRBJ1-4

cdr3_aa: CASSVSLGGYNEQFF
cdr3_nt: TGTGCCAGCAGTGTCAGCCTAGGGGGCTACAATGAGCAGTTCTTC
d_call: NA
clone_size: many
v_call: TRBV6-4
j_call: TRBJ2-1

cdr3_aa: CASSPTGNNSPLHF
cdr3_nt: TGCGCCAGCAGCCCGACCGGGAACAATTCACCCCTCCACTTT
d_call: NA
clone_size: few
v_call: TRBV5-1
j_call: TRBJ1-6

cdr3_aa: CASSSPRTSGAYEQYF
cdr3_nt: TGTGCCAGCAGTTCTCCTCGGACTAGCGGGGCCTACGAGCAGTACTTC
d_call: TRBD2
clone_size: NA
v_call: TRBV6-5
j_call: TRBJ2-7

cdr3_aa: CASSLWEGSNQPQHF
cdr3_nt: TGTGCCAGCAGCTTATGGGAAGGAAGCAATCAGCCCCAGCATTTT
d_call: NA
clone_size: few
v_call: TRBV7-2
j_call: TRBJ1-5

cdr3_aa: CASSQISGGTDTQYF
cdr3_nt: TGCGCCAGCAGCCAAATTTCGGGGGGCACAGATACGCAGTATTTT
d_call: NA
clone_size: NA
v_call: TRBV4-3
j_call: TRBJ2-3

cdr3_aa: CSVFDYSSTDTQYF
cdr3_nt: TGCAGTGTCTTTGACTACTCTAGCACAGATACGCAGTATTTT
d_call: NA
clone_size: few
v_call: TRBV20-1
j_call: TRBJ2-3

cdr3_aa: CSVEVRSTYEQYF
cdr3_nt: TGCAGCGTTGAAGTCAGGAGTACCTACGAGCAGTACTTC
d_call: NA
clone_size: many
v_call: TRBV29-1
j_call: TRBJ2-7

cdr3_aa: CASSEQGFGELFF
cdr3_nt: TGTGCCAGCAGCGAACAGGGTTTCGGGGAGCTGTTTTTT
d_call: NA
clone_size: few
v_call: TRBV9
j_call: TRBJ2-2

cdr3_aa: CSARDPERGAETQYF
cdr3_nt: TGCAGTGCTAGAGACCCCGAGCGGGGAGCCGAGACCCAGTACTTC
d_call: TRBD2
clone_size: few
v_call: TRBV20-1
j_call: TRBJ2-5

cdr3_aa: CASSRDGYTEAFF
cdr3_nt: TGTGCCAGCAGTAGGGATGGTTACACTGAAGCTTTCTTT
d_call: NA
clone_size: NA
v_call: TRBV2
j_call: TRBJ1-1

cdr3_aa: CSARDPRGLVFEQYF
cdr3_nt: TGCAGTGCTAGAGACCCAAGGGGACTAGTATTCGAGCAGTACTTC
d_call: TRBD2
clone_size: NA
v_call: TRBV20-1
j_call: TRBJ2-7

cdr3_aa: CSASLQGLYEQFF
cdr3_nt: TGCAGTGCTAGCCTCCAGGGGCTTTATGAGCAGTTCTTC
d_call: NA
clone_size: NA
v_call: TRBV20-1
j_call: TRBJ2-1

cdr3_aa: CASRPRGLDSNQPQHF
cdr3_nt: TGTGCCAGCAGACCCCGGGGCCTTGATAGCAATCAGCCCCAGCATTTT
d_call: NA
clone_size: few
v_call: TRBV6-1
j_call: TRBJ1-5

cdr3_aa: CASSRDDYEQYF
cdr3_nt: TGCGCCAGCAGTCGGGACGATTACGAGCAGTACTTC
d_call: NA
clone_size: NA
v_call: TRBV5-1
j_call: TRBJ2-7

cdr3_aa: CATSREETGRTEAFF
cdr3_nt: TGTGCCACCAGCAGAGAAGAGACAGGGCGGACTGAAGCTTTCTTT
d_call: TRBD1
clone_size: few
v_call: TRBV15
j_call: TRBJ1-1

cdr3_aa: CASSADQGVYEQYF
cdr3_nt: TGTGCCAGCAGCGCTGATCAGGGGGTGTACGAGCAGTACTTC
d_call: TRBD1
clone_size: NA
v_call: TRBV7-9
j_call: TRBJ2-7

cdr3_aa: CASSQTAMNTEAFF
cdr3_nt: TGCGCCAGCAGCCAGACGGCAATGAACACTGAAGCTTTCTTT
d_call: NA
clone_size: NA
v_call: TRBV4-1
j_call: TRBJ1-1

cdr3_aa: CASSYPPGGRSETQYF
cdr3_nt: TGTGCCAGCAGCTACCCTCCGGGGGGGCGATCGGAGACCCAGTACTTC
d_call: TRBD2
clone_size: NA
v_call: TRBV7-9
j_call: TRBJ2-5

cdr3_aa: CASSSSSGGHNEQFF
cdr3_nt: TGTGCCAGCAGCTCCTCTAGCGGGGGGCATAATGAGCAGTTCTTC
d_call: TRBD2
clone_size: many
v_call: TRBV11-2
j_call: TRBJ2-1

cdr3_aa: CASSSGIMVQYF
cdr3_nt: TGTGCCAGCAGTTCTGGCATCATGGTGCAGTACTTC
d_call: NA
clone_size: few
v_call: TRBV28
j_call: TRBJ2-7

cdr3_aa: CAISRLRTGGIGEQYF
cdr3_nt: TGTGCCATCAGTCGACTAAGGACAGGGGGCATTGGCGAGCAGTACTTC
d_call: TRBD1
clone_size: few
v_call: TRBV10-3
j_call: TRBJ2-7

cdr3_aa: CSARVGAVGRSYEQYF
cdr3_nt: TGCAGTGCTAGAGTAGGGGCAGTCGGTCGGTCCTACGAGCAGTACTTC
d_call: NA
clone_size: few
v_call: TRBV20-1
j_call: TRBJ2-7

cdr3_aa: CASSYGYTGEQYF
cdr3_nt: TGTGCCAGCAGCTATGGGTACACCGGAGAGCAGTACTTC
d_call: NA
clone_size: NA
v_call: TRBV7-2
j_call: TRBJ2-7

cdr3_aa: CASTQGPDTQYF
cdr3_nt: TGTGCCAGCACCCAGGGTCCAGATACGCAGTATTTT
d_call: NA
clone_size: NA
v_call: TRBV7-9
j_call: TRBJ2-3

cdr3_aa: CASNRRGANVLTF
cdr3_nt: TGTGCCAGCAACCGTCGTGGGGCCAACGTCCTGACTTTC
d_call: NA
clone_size: few
v_call: TRBV7-9
j_call: TRBJ2-6

cdr3_aa: CSVTGEVTYEQYF
cdr3_nt: TGCAGCGTGACAGGGGAAGTCACCTACGAGCAGTACTTC
d_call: TRBD1
clone_size: few
v_call: TRBV29-1
j_call: TRBJ2-7

cdr3_aa: CATSVGQEGYTF
cdr3_nt: TGTGCCACCAGTGTTGGACAGGAGGGCTACACCTTC
d_call: TRBD1
clone_size: many
v_call: TRBV24-1
j_call: TRBJ1-2

cdr3_aa: CATARDRGHEQYF
cdr3_nt: TGTGCCACGGCCCGGGACAGGGGCCACGAGCAGTACTTC
d_call: TRBD1
clone_size: few
v_call: TRBV12-3/TRBV12-4
j_call: TRBJ2-7

cdr3_aa: CASSYFGRLGDGELFF
cdr3_nt: TGTGCCAGCAGTTACTTTGGCAGGCTGGGAGACGGGGAGCTGTTTTTT
d_call: NA
clone_size: NA
v_call: TRBV6-5
j_call: TRBJ2-2

cdr3_aa: CASGQGGEQYF
cdr3_nt: TGTGCCAGCGGCCAGGGAGGCGAGCAGTACTTC
d_call: NA
clone_size: NA
v_call: TRBV12-3/TRBV12-4
j_call: TRBJ2-7

cdr3_aa: CASSLAAGGVTYEQYF
cdr3_nt: TGTGCCAGCAGCTTAGCAGCGGGGGGGGTAACCTACGAGCAGTACTTC
d_call: TRBD2
clone_size: NA
v_call: TRBV7-2
j_call: TRBJ2-7